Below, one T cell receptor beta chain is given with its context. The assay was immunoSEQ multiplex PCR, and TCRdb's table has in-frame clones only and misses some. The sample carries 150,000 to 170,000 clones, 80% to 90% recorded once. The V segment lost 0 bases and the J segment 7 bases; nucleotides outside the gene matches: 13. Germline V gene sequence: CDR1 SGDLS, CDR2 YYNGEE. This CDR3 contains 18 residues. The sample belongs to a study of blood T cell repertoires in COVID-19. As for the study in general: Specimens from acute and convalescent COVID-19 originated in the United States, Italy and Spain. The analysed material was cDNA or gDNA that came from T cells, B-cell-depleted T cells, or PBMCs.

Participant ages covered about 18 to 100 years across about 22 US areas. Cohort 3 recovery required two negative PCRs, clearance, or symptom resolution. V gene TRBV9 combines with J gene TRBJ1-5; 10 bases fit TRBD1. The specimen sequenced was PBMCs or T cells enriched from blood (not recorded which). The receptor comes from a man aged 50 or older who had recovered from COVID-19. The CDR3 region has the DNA TGTGCCAGCAGCGTAGTTGGGACAGGGGTTGTCTTGACGCAGCCCCAGCATTTT. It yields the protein CASSVVGTGVVLTQPQHF.